This T cell receptor beta chain originates from a study of T-cell memory formation after mild COVID-19. Study-level points and caveats: Day 15 to 85 contractors were CD4/CD8 balanced; later expanders leaned CD4+. Still unconfirmed is whether the second-wave clones peaking on day 37 recognized SARS-CoV-2. Of the contracting clones, CD4+ ones lay mainly in CM and EM, and CD8+ ones in EMRA.

Deletions cut 8 bases from V and 3 bases from J, with 14 bases between. CDR3 length equals 13 residues. The germline CDR1 and CDR2 sequences are SEHNR and FQNEAQ (reference sequence). This clonotype was recorded many times. The target antigen is unknown. TCRdb reanalysed the 5' RACE reads using MiXCR and keeps one entry per CDR3 protein. The sample carries tens of thousands of distinct CDR3 sequences, 15% to 20% recorded once. The receptor's source is an adult woman who had mild COVID-19 (a few samples of this study predate the infection). Cell type and time point are not known. Sequencing was done on a sample of PBMCs or a T cell subset sorted from them (not recorded which). The chain employs TRBV7-9 and TRBJ2-7; D may match TRBD1 or TRBD2 (5 bases each). CDR3 region: CASGGKWDYEQYF. CDR3 bases: TGTGCCAGCGGGGGAAAATGGGACTACGAGCAGTACTTC.